This TCR beta chain appears in the sequencing data of a study of graft-versus-host responses after intestinal transplantation. The count of this clone is one. Antigen: not known. The protocol was immunoSEQ multiplex PCR, while the TCRdb copy is restricted to in-frame clones and leaves out a portion. The top ten hold more than 0.15% of the sample, which has around 110,000 clones, 90% seen once. V dropped 5 bases and J dropped 4 bases, with 15 bases sitting between them. Germline CDR1 is LNHDA and CDR2 is SQIVND (reference sequence). The CDR3 sequence is 16 residues long. This receptor was identified in a human donor who received an intestinal transplant. The chain couples TRBV19 to TRBJ2-6, with a possible D match to TRBD1 (6 bases). The sequenced sample was unstimulated CD4+ T cells sorted from spleen or lymph node cells, obtained before intestinal transplant. The CDR3 DNA is TGTGCCAGTAGTCCCTTGGGGGCGAGGGGGGCCAACGTCCTGACTTTC. Protein sequence: CASSPLGARGANVLTF. Filled out from reference TRBV19 and TRBJ2-6, the complete variable domain reads DGGITQSPKYLFRKEGQNVTLSCEQNLNHDAMYWYRQDPGQGLRLIYYSQIVNDFQKGDIAEGYSVSREKKESFPLTVTSAQKNPTAFYLCASSPLGARGANVLTFGAGSRLTVL.